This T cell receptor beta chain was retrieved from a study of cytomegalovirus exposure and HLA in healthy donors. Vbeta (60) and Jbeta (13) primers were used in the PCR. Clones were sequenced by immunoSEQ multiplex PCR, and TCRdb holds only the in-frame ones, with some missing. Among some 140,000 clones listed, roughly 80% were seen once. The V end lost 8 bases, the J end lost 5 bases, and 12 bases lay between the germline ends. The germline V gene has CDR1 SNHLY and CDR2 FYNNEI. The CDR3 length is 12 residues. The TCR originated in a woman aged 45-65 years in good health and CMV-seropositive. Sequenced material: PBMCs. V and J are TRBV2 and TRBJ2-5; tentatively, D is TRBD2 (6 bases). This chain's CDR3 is CASLLEGETQYF. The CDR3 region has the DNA TGTGCCAGCCTACTGGAGGGGGAGACCCAGTACTTC.